One T cell receptor beta chain is described in this entry. Its specificity is unknown. This sample stems from a study of cytomegalovirus exposure and HLA in healthy donors. About the study: HLA-typed donors were the source of tens of millions of unique TCRs held in an early data release.

Germline trimming cut 8 bases from V and 5 bases from J; bases unmatched to any gene: 11. This CDR3 spans 15 amino acids. Germline V CDR1 and CDR2: LNHNV, YYDKDF (reference sequence). Points from the study as a whole: A few chains tied to CMV proved CMV antigen-specific in vitro. Roughly even sequencing depth across donors was the assumption behind the presence/absence analyses.

PCR involved 60 Vbeta and 13 Jbeta primers. Clones were read by immunoSEQ multiplex PCR, and TCRdb kept only the in-frame ones, dropping some. The sample gives 90,000 to 150,000 clones, more than 70% of which show up once; approximately 16% is in the top ten. The sequenced material came from PBMCs. The clonotype originates from a man between 45 and 60 years old in good health and CMV-seropositive. The V and J genes are TRBV15 and TRBJ1-4; 7 bases map to TRBD1. CDR3 region: CATQLERTGNEKLFF. CDR3 nucleotide sequence: TGTGCCACCCAGCTTGAGAGGACAGGAAATGAAAAACTGTTTTTT.